Below, 19 T cell receptor beta chains from the same sample are listed, as sequenced in a study of T-cell reconstitution after alpha-beta-depleted transplantation in children. Molecular barcoding with unique molecular identifiers was used for the TCRbeta library. TCRdb called the PCR reads again in MiXCR, with one record for every CDR3 protein. The sample shows almost 250,000 distinct CDR3 sequences, roughly a quarter of them seen only once. The starting material was PBMCs, obtained before TCRalphabeta/CD19-depleted stem cell transplant. The receptor set was obtained from a girl aged 2-10 years with Fanconi anemia, due to receive a stem cell transplant.

This clonotype was seen ten or more times. The J gene is TRBJ2-2, the V gene TRBV12-3 or TRBV12-4; 10 bases are shared with TRBD2. After removal of 5 bases from V and 6 bases from J, the junction contained 6 bases not matched to a gene. This CDR3 is built from 15 residues. The CDR3 loop is CASSPTSGVAGELFF. CDR3 bases: TGTGCCAGCAGTCCTACTAGCGGGGTCGCCGGGGAGCTGTTTTTT.

CDR3 region: CAIQPAGGRTQETQYF. CDR3 sequence (DNA): TGTGCCATCCAACCTGCGGGAGGGCGAACTCAAGAGACCCAGTACTTC. The rearrangement uses TRBV28 and TRBJ2-5, with 9 bases aligning to TRBD2. V dropped 10 bases and J dropped 2; count of bases not matched to a gene: 14. The germline CDR1 and CDR2 sequences are MDHEN and SYDVKM. This CDR3 contains 16 residues.

This clonotype was seen at least ten times. J is TRBJ2-1 and V is TRBV15; D might be TRBD1 (6 bases). This CDR3 has 17 amino acids. The germline V gene encodes CDR1 LNHNV and CDR2 YYDKDF (reference sequence). Trimming removed 4 bases from V and 2 bases from J, with 18 bases in between. For the CDR3, the DNA is TGTGCCACCAGCACCGTAGTTGGGGGCGGCCCCTACAATGAGCAGTTCTTC. This gives the protein CATSTVVGGGPYNEQFF.

This chain connects TRBV23-1 to TRBJ2-4; possibly TRBD1 for D (5 bases). TRBV23-1 is classed as an ORF, of uncertain function. This CDR3 is 15 amino acids long. V lost 11 bases and J lost 0, with 17 bases in between. The CDR3 spells CAETTGVLAKNIQYF. CDR3 coding DNA: TGCGCCGAAACAACAGGAGTCCTAGCCAAAAACATTCAGTACTTC.

Concerning this clonotype itself: A much larger clone sits a single nucleotide away, making a read error possible. The chain is built from TRBV20-1 and TRBJ2-3, with TRBD2 matching 7 bases. The germline gives CDR1 DFQATT, CDR2 SNEGSKA (reference sequence). J was trimmed by 5 bases and V by 3 bases; bases with no gene match: 5. The CDR3 length is 13 residues. The CDR3 reads CSASLGTIDTQYF. Written as DNA, the CDR3 is TGCAGTGCTAGCCTCGGGACTATAGATACGCAGTATTTT.

This clonotype appeared many times. J is TRBJ2-7 and V is TRBV20-1; D is possibly TRBD1 (6 bases). Between the trimmed V and J ends, which lost 3 bases and 2 bases, there was a span of 11 bases. The CDR3 has 13 amino acids. The germline V gene encodes CDR1 DFQATT and CDR2 SNEGSKA (reference sequence). Here the CDR3 reads CSASDRTAYEQYF. As DNA, the CDR3 is TGCAGTGCTAGTGACAGGACCGCCTACGAGCAGTACTTC.

The V call is TRBV21-1, the J call TRBJ2-7; the D call in the table, TRBD1, was not verified against the DNA. TRBV21-1 is shown as a pseudogene. The CDR3 loop spans 13 amino acids. In DNA form, the CDR3 reads TGTGCCAGCAGCAAGGGACAGGGGACCGAGCAGTACTTC. Protein product: CASSKGQGTEQYF.

The chain combines TRBV20-1 with TRBJ2-7, with D perhaps matching TRBD1 or TRBD2 (6 bases each). V was trimmed by 6 bases and J by 4 bases, leaving 10 bases between them. In germline, CDR1 is DFQATT, CDR2 SNEGSKA (reference sequence). The CDR3 loop spans 11 amino acids. Written as DNA, the CDR3 is TGCAGTGCGGGGGGCAGGTACGAGCAGTACTTC. Residues: CSAGGRYEQYF.

This clonotype was detected ten times or more. The J gene is TRBJ2-4, the V gene TRBV20-1, with D possibly being TRBD1 (6 bases). Germline CDR1 and CDR2: DFQATT and SNEGSKA (reference sequence). Trimming shortened V by 6 bases and J by 4 bases, and 16 bases separated the two germline ends. The CDR3 is 14 amino acids. The CDR3 DNA is TGCAGTGCACCGACAGGTGGTCGGAAAAACATTCAGTACTTC. Protein product: CSAPTGGRKNIQYF.

This clonotype was counted ten times or more. The chain has TRBV6-5 and TRBJ1-6; D unresolved. V shed 0 bases and J shed 6 bases, with 6 bases lying between them. CDR3 size: 14 residues. Germline V gene lookup returns CDR1 MNHEY and CDR2 SVGAGI. In DNA form, the CDR3 reads TGTGCCAGCAGTTACTCGAACGCTAATTCACCCCTCCACTTT. This sequence encodes CASSYSNANSPLHF.

This clonotype was seen a handful of times. V and J are TRBV12-3 or TRBV12-4 and TRBJ1-5, with TRBD1 matching over 10 bases. Trimming removed 6 bases from V and 11 bases from J; junction bases left unmatched: 13. The CDR3 consists of 15 residues. CDR3 region: CASSRAGTGVRSQHF. CDR3 DNA sequence: TGTGCCAGCAGCAGGGCCGGGACAGGGGTAAGATCCCAGCATTTT.

This clonotype was seen many times. With a much larger clone just one base away, this may be a read error. The chain joins TRBV10-3 to TRBJ2-3, with 11 bases matching TRBD2. This CDR3 spans 14 amino acids. Germline loops: CDR1 ENHRY, CDR2 SYGVKD. The V and J ends lost 6 bases and 4 bases, in that order; junction bases with no gene match: 3. CDR3 sequence: CAISLLAGADTQYF. In DNA form, the CDR3 reads TGTGCCATCAGCTTACTAGCGGGAGCAGATACGCAGTATTTT.

This clonotype was seen ten or more times. J is TRBJ2-7 and V is TRBV28, with 8 bases aligning to TRBD1. Germline V gives CDR1 MDHEN, CDR2 SYDVKM. This CDR3 has 13 amino acids. Germline trimming cut 7 bases from V and 5 bases from J; bases unmatched to any gene: 7. CDR3 sequence: CASTSPTGDEQYF. CDR3 DNA: TGTGCCAGCACCAGCCCGACAGGGGACGAGCAGTACTTC.

The chain couples TRBV25-1 to TRBJ1-1; D gene ambiguous. The V gene's germline CDR1 is MGHDK and CDR2 SYGVNS. This CDR3 contains 18 residues. V dropped 0 bases and J dropped 1 base, with 18 bases sitting between them. The CDR3 DNA is TGTGCCAGCAGTGAATATTTCTCCTCCGGGAAGGAGAACACTGAAGCTTTCTTT. Amino acids: CASSEYFSSGKENTEAFF.

This clonotype was seen a few times. The J gene is TRBJ1-2, the V gene TRBV20-1; no definite D call. V was cut by 3 bases and J by 2 bases, with 13 bases left in between. The CDR3 sequence is 14 residues long. The V gene's germline CDR1 is DFQATT and CDR2 SNEGSKA (reference sequence). CDR3 residues: CSASRREWNYGYTF. The CDR3 region has the DNA TGCAGTGCTAGTCGGAGGGAATGGAACTATGGCTACACCTTC.

This clonotype was counted ten times or more. V usage is TRBV3-1 and J usage is TRBJ2-1; D not certain. The germline gives CDR1 LGHDT, CDR2 YNNKEL (reference sequence). The CDR3 is made up of 15 amino acids. The ends were cut back, 3 bases at V and 6 bases at J, with 15 bases in the middle. CDR3 in amino acids: CASSQIPISFNEQFF. CDR3 sequence (DNA): TGTGCCAGCAGCCAGATACCCATTAGCTTCAATGAGCAGTTCTTC.

In this sample, this clonotype turned up many times. At one boundary the junction diverges from the germline segment, which might be a read error. The chain joins TRBV4-2 to TRBJ1-4; D may be TRBD1 (6 bases). The CDR3 sequence is 16 residues long. CDR1 and CDR2 (germline): LGHNA, YNFKEQ. CDR3 nucleotide sequence: TGTGCCAGCAGCCAAGTAACAGGGTCCTTTAATGAGAAACTGTTTTTT. Its protein is CASSQVTGSFNEKLFF.

V is TRBV6-5 and J is TRBJ2-1; 8 bases agree with TRBD1. The CDR3 is 18 residues long. V was clipped by 0 bases and J by 4 bases; unmatched bases: 11. Germline V lookup: CDR1 MNHEY, CDR2 SVGAGI. The CDR3 DNA follows: TGTGCCAGCAGTTACTCCTACCCAACAGGGGGGCTATACAATGAGCAGTTCTTC. This sequence encodes CASSYSYPTGGLYNEQFF.

The chain couples TRBV6-5 to TRBJ2-3; 11 positions match TRBD2. V was clipped by 2 bases and J by 3 bases; unmatched bases: 7. The CDR3 has 17 residues. Germline CDR1 MNHEY, CDR2 SVGAGI. The CDR3 here is CASSYTRLAGTTDTQYF. The DNA of the CDR3 is TGTGCCAGCAGTTACACCCGACTAGCGGGGACGACAGATACGCAGTATTTT.